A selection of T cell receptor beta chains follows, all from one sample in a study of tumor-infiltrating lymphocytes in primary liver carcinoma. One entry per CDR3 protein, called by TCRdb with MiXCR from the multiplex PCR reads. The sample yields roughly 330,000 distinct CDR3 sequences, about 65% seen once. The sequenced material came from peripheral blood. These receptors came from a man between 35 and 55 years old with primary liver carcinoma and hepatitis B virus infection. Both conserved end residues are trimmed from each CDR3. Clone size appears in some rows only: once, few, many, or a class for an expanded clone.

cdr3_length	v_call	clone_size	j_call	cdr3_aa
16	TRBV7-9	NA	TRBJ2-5	ASSLVVLAGDLQETQY
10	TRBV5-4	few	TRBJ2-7	ASSPGQNEQY
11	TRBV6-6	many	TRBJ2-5	ASRRDLQETQY
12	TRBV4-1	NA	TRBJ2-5	TNSPGTGQGTQY
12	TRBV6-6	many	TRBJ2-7	ASRSDRSSYEQY
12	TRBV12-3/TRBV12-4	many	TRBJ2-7	ASSPGQATYEQY
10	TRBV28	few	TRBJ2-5	ASATGGKTQY
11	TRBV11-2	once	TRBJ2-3	ASTPAPSDTQY
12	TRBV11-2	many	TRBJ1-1	ASSLADRGWGAF
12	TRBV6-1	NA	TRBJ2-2	ASSEAGNTGELF
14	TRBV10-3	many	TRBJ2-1	AISEPLLGAYNEQF
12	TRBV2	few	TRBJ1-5	ASSEFTGDQPQH
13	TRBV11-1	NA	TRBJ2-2	ANSSSGSFTGELF
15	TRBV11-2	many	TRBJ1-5	ASSLNGGPGGNQPQR
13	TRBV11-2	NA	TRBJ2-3	ASLLAGGAGDTQY
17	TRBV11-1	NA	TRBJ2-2	AGSPEKAVVDGNTGELF